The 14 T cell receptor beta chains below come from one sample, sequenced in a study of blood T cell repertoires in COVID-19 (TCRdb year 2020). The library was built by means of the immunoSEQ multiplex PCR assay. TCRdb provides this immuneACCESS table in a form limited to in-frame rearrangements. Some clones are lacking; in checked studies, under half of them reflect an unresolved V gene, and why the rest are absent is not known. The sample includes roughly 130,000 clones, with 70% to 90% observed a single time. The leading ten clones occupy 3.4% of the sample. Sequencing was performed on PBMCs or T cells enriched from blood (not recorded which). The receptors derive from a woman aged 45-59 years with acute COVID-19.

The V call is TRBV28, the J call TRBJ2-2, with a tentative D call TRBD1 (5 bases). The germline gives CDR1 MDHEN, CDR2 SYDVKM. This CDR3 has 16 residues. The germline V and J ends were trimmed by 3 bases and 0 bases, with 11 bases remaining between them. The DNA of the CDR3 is TGTGCCAGCAGTTTGTTCGACAGCGCGAACACCGGGGAGCTGTTTTTT. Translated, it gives CASSLFDSANTGELFF.

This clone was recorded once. The chain's CDR3 is CASSYSFGTELNEQFF. CDR3 coding DNA: TGTGCCAGCAGTTACTCGTTCGGGACTGAACTCAATGAGCAGTTCTTC. V and J are TRBV6-5 and TRBJ2-1; D might be TRBD2 (6 bases). Germline CDR1 is MNHEY and CDR2 is SVGAGI. The CDR3 is 16 amino acids. Trimming removed 0 bases from V and 6 bases from J, with 15 bases in between.

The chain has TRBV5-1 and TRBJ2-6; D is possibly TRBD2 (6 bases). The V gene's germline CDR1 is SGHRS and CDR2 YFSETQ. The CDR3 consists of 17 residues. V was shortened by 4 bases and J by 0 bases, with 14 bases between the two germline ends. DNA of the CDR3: TGCGCCAGCAGCCCGGGGACTGCAAGCTCTGGGGCCAACGTCCTGACTTTC. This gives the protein CASSPGTASSGANVLTF.

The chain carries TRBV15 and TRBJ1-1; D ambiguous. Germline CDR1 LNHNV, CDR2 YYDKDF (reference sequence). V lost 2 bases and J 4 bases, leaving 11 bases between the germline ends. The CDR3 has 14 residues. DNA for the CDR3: TGTGCCACCAGCAGACAGCGCACGGGCACTGAAGCTTTCTTT. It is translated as CATSRQRTGTEAFF.

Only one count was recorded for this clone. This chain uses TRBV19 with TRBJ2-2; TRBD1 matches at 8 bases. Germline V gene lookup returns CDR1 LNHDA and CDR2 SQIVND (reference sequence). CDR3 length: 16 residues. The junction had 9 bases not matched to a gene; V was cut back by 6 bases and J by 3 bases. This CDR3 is CASSQNQGADTGELFF. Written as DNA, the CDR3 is TGTGCCAGTAGCCAGAACCAGGGGGCGGACACCGGGGAGCTGTTTTTT.

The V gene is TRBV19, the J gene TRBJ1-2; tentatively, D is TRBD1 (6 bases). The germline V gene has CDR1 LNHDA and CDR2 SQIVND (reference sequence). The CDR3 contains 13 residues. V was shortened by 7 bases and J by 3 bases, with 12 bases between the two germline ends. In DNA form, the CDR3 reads TGTGCCAGTAACGACGGGACATACTATGGCTACACCTTC. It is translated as CASNDGTYYGYTF.

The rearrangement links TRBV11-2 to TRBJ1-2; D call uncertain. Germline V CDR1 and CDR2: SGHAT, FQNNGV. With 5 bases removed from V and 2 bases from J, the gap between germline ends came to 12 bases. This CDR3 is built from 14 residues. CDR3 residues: CASSARGGNYGYTF. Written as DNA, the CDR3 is TGTGCCAGCAGCGCCCGGGGAGGGAACTATGGCTACACCTTC.

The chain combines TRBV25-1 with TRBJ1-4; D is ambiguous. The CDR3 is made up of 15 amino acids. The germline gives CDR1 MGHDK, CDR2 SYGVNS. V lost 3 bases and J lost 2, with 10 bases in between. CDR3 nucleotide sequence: TGTGCCAGCAGTGACGTCGGGGTGACTAATGAAAAACTGTTTTTT. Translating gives CASSDVGVTNEKLFF. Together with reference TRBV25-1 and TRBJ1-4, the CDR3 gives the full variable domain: EADIYQTPRYLVIGTGKKITLECSQTMGHDKMYWYQQDPGMELHLIHYSYGVNSTEKGDLSSESTVSRIRTEHFPLTLESARPSHTSQYLCASSDVGVTNEKLFFGSGTQLSVL.

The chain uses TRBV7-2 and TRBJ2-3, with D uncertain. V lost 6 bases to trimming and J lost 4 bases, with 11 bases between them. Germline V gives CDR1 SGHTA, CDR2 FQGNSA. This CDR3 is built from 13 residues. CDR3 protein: CASSTSRADTQYF. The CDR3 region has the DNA TGTGCCAGCAGTACCTCCCGAGCAGATACGCAGTATTTT.

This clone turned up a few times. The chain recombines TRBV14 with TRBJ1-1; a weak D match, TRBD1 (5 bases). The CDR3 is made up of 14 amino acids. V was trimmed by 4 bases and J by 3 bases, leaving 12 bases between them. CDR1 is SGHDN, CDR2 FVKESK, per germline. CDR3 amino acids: CASSLNVRDTEAFF. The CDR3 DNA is TGTGCCAGCAGCCTAAACGTCAGGGACACTGAAGCTTTCTTT. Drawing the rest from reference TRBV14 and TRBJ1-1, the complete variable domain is EAGVTQFPSHSVIEKGQTVTLRCDPISGHDNLYWYRRVMGKEIKFLLHFVKESKQDESGMPNNRFLAERTGGTYSTLKVQPAELEDSGVYFCASSLNVRDTEAFFGQGTRLTVV.

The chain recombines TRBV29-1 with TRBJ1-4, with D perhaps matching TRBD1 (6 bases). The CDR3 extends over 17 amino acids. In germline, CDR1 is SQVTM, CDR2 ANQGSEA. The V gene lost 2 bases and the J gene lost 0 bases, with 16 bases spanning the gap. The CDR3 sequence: CSVERGAQRATNEKLFF. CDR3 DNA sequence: TGCAGCGTTGAACGGGGGGCACAGAGGGCAACTAATGAAAAACTGTTTTTT.

CDR3 sequence: CASSFNTGGQSEQFF. In nucleotides, the CDR3 is TGTGCCAGCAGCTTTAACACAGGGGGCCAAAGTGAGCAGTTCTTC. The J gene is TRBJ2-1, the V gene TRBV7-9; 9 bases fit TRBD1. Germline V gene sequence: CDR1 SEHNR, CDR2 FQNEAQ (reference sequence). The CDR3 runs 15 residues. After removal of 3 bases from V and 9 bases from J, the junction contained 9 bases not matched to a gene.

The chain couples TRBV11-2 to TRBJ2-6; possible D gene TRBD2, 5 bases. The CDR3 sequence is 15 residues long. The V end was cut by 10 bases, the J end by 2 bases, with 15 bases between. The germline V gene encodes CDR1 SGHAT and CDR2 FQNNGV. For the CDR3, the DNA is TGTGCCACTAGAGGGTTGCGTGCTGGGGCCAACGTCCTGACTTTC. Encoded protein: CATRGLRAGANVLTF.

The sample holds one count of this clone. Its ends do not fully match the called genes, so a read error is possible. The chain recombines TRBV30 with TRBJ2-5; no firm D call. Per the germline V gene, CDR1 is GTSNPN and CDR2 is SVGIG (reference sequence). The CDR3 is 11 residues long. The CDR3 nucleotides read TGTGCCTGGAGTGCCAGACTGGCTATCCACTTC. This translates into CAWSARLAIHF.